The rows below give T cell receptor beta chains drawn from one sample of a study of T cells in Graves' hyperthyroidism and ophthalmopathy. TCRdb processed the multiplex PCR reads anew with MiXCR; each CDR3 protein has one entry. The repertoire has 300,000 to 500,000 distinct CDR3 sequences, around an eighth of them found once; the top ten carry around 28%. The sequencing input was blood. The receptors derive from a man aged 45-65 years with Graves' ophthalmopathy. Each CDR3 is given with its conserved first and last residue. D genes are given only for firm matches. Expanded clones get a size class; other rows say once, few or many, or leave the size out.

size	V	D	J	DNA	CDR3
-	TRBV15	TRBD2	TRBJ2-5	TGTGCCACCAGCAGACTCTCTACTAGCGGGAGTCAGACCCAGTACTTC	CATSRLSTSGSQTQYF
-	TRBV2	TRBD2	TRBJ2-7	TGTGCCAGCAGCGAAGGGACTAGCGGATTAGTTTACGAGCAGTACTTC	CASSEGTSGLVYEQYF
-	TRBV20-1	-	TRBJ1-6	TGCAGTGCTCCCAGGTCTCAGGGTGACTCACCCCTCCACTTT	CSAPRSQGDSPLHF
many	TRBV5-1	TRBD2	TRBJ2-1	TGCGCCAGCAGCTTGTTAGCGGGACCCAACAATGAGCAGTTCTTC	CASSLLAGPNNEQFF
many	TRBV2	-	TRBJ2-1	TGTGCCAGCAGTGTGGGCCAGCGCCAGAAGTTCTTC	CASSVGQRQKFF
-	TRBV6-1	-	TRBJ2-2	TGTGCCAGCAGTGAACAGGGTCGAACCGGGGAGCTGTTTTTT	CASSEQGRTGELFF
many	TRBV11-2	-	TRBJ1-1	TGTGCCAGCAGCTTAGAAACGGTAAACACTGAAGCTTTCTTT	CASSLETVNTEAFF
many	TRBV4-1	-	TRBJ2-5	TGCGCCAGCAGCCAAGGCCTCCGATCCAGCTCCGAGACCCAGTACTTC	CASSQGLRSSSETQYF
many	TRBV5-1	-	TRBJ2-3	TGCGCCAGCAGCTTGGACGGAGTTCGGGCAGATACGCAGTATTTT	CASSLDGVRADTQYF
few	TRBV20-1	-	TRBJ2-1	TGCAGCGGGGCAAGGGCCCGGGAGCAGTTCTTC	CSGARAREQFF
few	TRBV30	-	TRBJ2-6	TGTGCCTGCCCACAGGTCTCTGGGGCCAACGTCCTGACTTTC	CACPQVSGANVLTF
-	TRBV11-1	TRBD2	TRBJ2-7	TGTGCCAGCAGCGGGGGGGGGGTCGGCGAGCAGTACTTC	CASSGGGVGEQYF
-	TRBV5-1	TRBD2	TRBJ2-1	TGCGCCAGCAAACTAGCGGGCAATTACAATGAGCAGTTCTTC	CASKLAGNYNEQFF
many	TRBV2	-	TRBJ2-3	TGTGCCAGCAGTGACCGCAAGACCGGGGCAGATACGCAGTATTTT	CASSDRKTGADTQYF
-	TRBV12-3/TRBV12-4	-	TRBJ2-1	TGTGCCAGCAGCCCCAGGCCAGTTAATGAGCAGTTCTTC	CASSPRPVNEQFF
many	TRBV30	TRBD2	TRBJ2-1	TGTGCCTGGAGTCAAGGACTAGCTTTTTCCAATGAGCAGTTCTTC	CAWSQGLAFSNEQFF
many	TRBV29-1	-	TRBJ2-7	TGCAGCGTTGAAGTCGGGACCTCCCCGGGGGAGCAGTACTTC	CSVEVGTSPGEQYF
many	TRBV7-8	-	TRBJ1-5	TGTGCCAGCAGCTTAGGCCTAGGGAAGAGTCAGCCCCAGCATTTT	CASSLGLGKSQPQHF
few	TRBV4-1	-	TRBJ2-2	TGCGCCAGCAGCCAAGATCTCACTCGCCCGGTCCCCGGGGAGCTGTTTTTT	CASSQDLTRPVPGELFF
few	TRBV9	TRBD2	TRBJ2-5	TGTGCCAGCAGCCTACTTAGCGGGGAGACCCAGTACTTC	CASSLLSGETQYF
many	TRBV20-1	-	TRBJ1-3	TGCAGTGCTAGCGCGGGAAACACCATATATTTT	CSASAGNTIYF
-	TRBV11-2	-	TRBJ2-7	TGTGCCAGCAGCCTTATGGGGTACACCGAATACGAGCAGTACTTC	CASSLMGYTEYEQYF
many	TRBV27	-	TRBJ2-7	TGTGCCAGCAAGGGAGGGACAGGCCTAGCTTACGAGCAGTACTTC	CASKGGTGLAYEQYF
-	TRBV7-9	-	TRBJ2-3	TGTGCCAGCAGCTTAGGGCTAGCGAATGCAGATACGCAGTATTTT	CASSLGLANADTQYF
few	TRBV19	-	TRBJ2-1	TGTGCCAGTAGTTTGGGACACGGGGTTGGTGGTGAGCAGTTCTTC	CASSLGHGVGGEQFF
-	TRBV7-9	-	TRBJ2-3	TGTGCCAGCAGCTTAGAAATAAGCACAGATACGCAGTATTTT	CASSLEISTDTQYF
many	TRBV20-1	TRBD2	TRBJ2-1	TGCAGTGCTGGACTAGCGGTAGGTGATGAGCAGTTCTTC	CSAGLAVGDEQFF
many	TRBV11-2	-	TRBJ2-7	TGTGCCAGCAGCTCCGGGATGGTAAATTGGGAGCAGTACTTC	CASSSGMVNWEQYF
many	TRBV3-1	-	TRBJ2-4	TGTGCCAGCAGCCAAAAGGAAGCAGCCAAAAACATTCAGTACTTC	CASSQKEAAKNIQYF
many	TRBV7-6	TRBD1	TRBJ2-7	TGTGCCAGCAGCTTAAGAGACAGGGGTGAGCAGTACTTC	CASSLRDRGEQYF
-	TRBV4-1	TRBD2	TRBJ2-5	TGCGCCAGCAGCCAAGAACTAGCGGGAGGGCCGGTAGAGACCCAGTACTTC	CASSQELAGGPVETQYF
-	TRBV14	TRBD2	TRBJ2-3	TGTGCCAGCAGCCCCGGCCTAGCGGGAGCCTGGGATACGCAGTATTTT	CASSPGLAGAWDTQYF
-	TRBV15	TRBD1	TRBJ2-1	TGTGCCACCAGCAGAGTAGGACAGGGGCTCAATGAGCAGTTCTTC	CATSRVGQGLNEQFF
-	TRBV19	TRBD1	TRBJ2-7	TGTGCCAGTAGTTACGGGACAGGGGGCCTCTACGAGCAGTACTTC	CASSYGTGGLYEQYF
-	TRBV15	-	TRBJ1-2	TGTGCCACCAGCAGTCTAGGGGTTGACTATGGCTACACCTTC	CATSSLGVDYGYTF
many	TRBV6-2/TRBV6-3	TRBD2	TRBJ2-7	TGTGCCAGCAACCCATCCACTAGCGGAGGGGTCTACGAGCAGTACTTC	CASNPSTSGGVYEQYF
-	TRBV11-2	-	TRBJ2-1	TGTGCCAGCAGCCATATAGCGGAGGTTTACAATGAGCAGTTCTTC	CASSHIAEVYNEQFF
many	TRBV27	TRBD2	TRBJ2-7	TGTGCCAGCAGTTTATTGGGCGGTGGCGGGAGTTCCTACGAGCAGTACTTC	CASSLLGGGGSSYEQYF
many	TRBV7-8	TRBD1	TRBJ1-5	TGTGCCAGCAGCGGAAACAGGGGACTCAATCAGCCCCAGCATTTT	CASSGNRGLNQPQHF
-	TRBV13	-	TRBJ1-3	TGTGCCAGCTCGGACCAAAGCTCTGGAAACACCATATATTTT	CASSDQSSGNTIYF
-	TRBV5-1	-	TRBJ1-1	TGCGCCAGCAGCTTGAGTCCCACACAGTTGAACACTGAAGCTTTCTTT	CASSLSPTQLNTEAFF
many	TRBV28	TRBD2	TRBJ2-7	TGTGCCAGCAGTTTACTAGCGGGAGACATTTACGAGCAGTACTTC	CASSLLAGDIYEQYF
-	TRBV19	TRBD1	TRBJ1-2	TGTGCCAGTAGTCCGTTAACCGGGACAGGGGGTAAGAAGTATGGCTACACCTTC	CASSPLTGTGGKKYGYTF
few	TRBV20-1	-	TRBJ2-7	TGCAGTGCTAGGGCGACAGGTTACGAGCAGTACTTC	CSARATGYEQYF
few	TRBV7-2	TRBD2	TRBJ2-7	TGTGCCAGCAGCTTAGAAGCGGGAGGGCTCGGCGAGCAGTACTTC	CASSLEAGGLGEQYF
few	TRBV5-1	TRBD2	TRBJ2-4	TGCGCCAGCAGCTTGGGGCTAGCGGGAGGAGATAAAAACATTCAGTACTTC	CASSLGLAGGDKNIQYF
many	TRBV9	-	TRBJ1-4	TGTGCCAGCAGCGTAGAGGCCAGGGCTAATGAAAAACTGTTTTTT	CASSVEARANEKLFF
few	TRBV10-3	-	TRBJ1-3	TGTGCCATCAGTGCCGGACAGCCGAACTTCTCTGGAAACACCATATATTTT	CAISAGQPNFSGNTIYF
many	TRBV29-1	TRBD1	TRBJ2-7	TGCAGCGGAAGGACAGGGACCTACGAGCAGTACTTC	CSGRTGTYEQYF
few	TRBV6-1	TRBD2	TRBJ2-1	TGTGCCAGCAGCGGGGGGGGACTAGCGGGAAGAGGTGAGCAGTTCTTC	CASSGGGLAGRGEQFF